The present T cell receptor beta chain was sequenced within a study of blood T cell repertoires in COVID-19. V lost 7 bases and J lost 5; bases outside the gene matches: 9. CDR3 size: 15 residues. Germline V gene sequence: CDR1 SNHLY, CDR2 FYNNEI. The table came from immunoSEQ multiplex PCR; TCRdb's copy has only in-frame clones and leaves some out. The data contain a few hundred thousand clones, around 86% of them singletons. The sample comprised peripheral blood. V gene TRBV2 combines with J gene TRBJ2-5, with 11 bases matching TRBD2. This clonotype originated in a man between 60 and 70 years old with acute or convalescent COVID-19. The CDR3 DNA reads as TGTGCCAGCATACGACCGACTAGCGGGAAGGAGACCCAGTACTTC. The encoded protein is CASIRPTSGKETQYF.